The next 11 T cell receptor beta chains were all read from a single sample in a study of cytomegalovirus exposure and HLA in healthy donors. The PCR employed 60 Vbeta primers together with 13 Jbeta primers. Only in-frame clones appear in the TCRdb table, and some are missing; sequencing was by immunoSEQ multiplex PCR. This sample has approximately 60,000 clones, with approximately 83% found just once. What was sequenced was PBMCs. The receptors originated from a man aged 30 to 39 in good health and CMV-seronegative.

The chain employs TRBV6-1 and TRBJ2-7; 11 nucleotides align to TRBD2. Germline V CDR1 and CDR2: MNHNS, SASEGT. V gave up 10 bases and J gave up 7 bases; unmatched junction bases: 12. The CDR3 is made up of 14 amino acids. This chain's CDR3 is CATQGLAETGEQYF. The CDR3 bases are TGTGCCACCCAGGGACTAGCGGAGACGGGGGAGCAGTACTTC.

The chain combines TRBV9 with TRBJ2-1; the D gene is possibly TRBD2 (7 bases). Looked up from germline, CDR1 is SGDLS and CDR2 is YYNGEE. The CDR3 has 16 residues. V dropped 4 bases and J dropped 4 bases, with 18 bases sitting between them. CDR3 in amino acids: CASSPEVGGRYNEQFF. Here the CDR3 DNA reads TGTGCCAGCAGCCCAGAGGTGGGGGGGCGTTACAATGAGCAGTTCTTC.

The chain couples TRBV5-1 to TRBJ2-3, with TRBD1 identical over 8 bases. Germline CDR1 reads SGHRS; CDR2 reads YFSETQ. The ends lost 8 bases at V and 1 base at J; junction bases unmatched: 9. The CDR3 loop spans 15 amino acids. The CDR3 sequence: CASSSEQGGTDTQYF. Written as DNA, the CDR3 is TGCGCCAGTTCCTCTGAACAGGGGGGCACAGATACGCAGTATTTT.

The chain joins TRBV19 to TRBJ2-7; 8 bases match TRBD1. The CDR3 is 13 amino acids. The V and J ends lost 6 bases and 6 bases, in that order; junction bases with no gene match: 7. Germline CDR1 LNHDA, CDR2 SQIVND (reference sequence). Here the CDR3 DNA reads TGTGCCAGTAGCAACCTCGGACAGGGCGAGCAGTACTTC. Its protein product is CASSNLGQGEQYF.

The J gene is TRBJ1-2, the V gene TRBV7-9; 9 bases are a match to TRBD1. The germline V gene has CDR1 SEHNR and CDR2 FQNEAQ (reference sequence). The V and J ends lost 4 bases and 0 bases, in that order; junction bases with no gene match: 6. CDR3 size: 16 residues. The CDR3 bases are TGTGCCAGCAGCTCGGGACAGGGACGGACTAACTATGGCTACACCTTC. Its protein product is CASSSGQGRTNYGYTF.

The V and J genes are TRBV7-9 and TRBJ2-7; TRBD1 agrees at 7 bases. Trimming at V came to 5 bases and at J to 4 bases, leaving 14 bases not matched to a gene. The V gene's germline CDR1 is SEHNR and CDR2 FQNEAQ (reference sequence). The CDR3 is 16 residues long. Here the CDR3 DNA reads TGTGCCAGCAGCCGAGTGCCAACCGACAGGGCGTACGAGCAGTACTTC. Protein product: CASSRVPTDRAYEQYF.

This chain connects TRBV6-4 to TRBJ2-3; weak D call: TRBD2 (6 bases). Germline V gene lookup returns CDR1 MRHNA and CDR2 SNTAGT. Trimming took off 2 bases at V and 5 bases at J, with 11 bases between the two ends. This CDR3 contains 14 residues. The CDR3 loop is CASSDGGDGDTQYF. The CDR3 DNA follows: TGTGCCAGCAGTGACGGCGGGGATGGAGATACGCAGTATTTT.

This chain uses TRBV4-3 with TRBJ1-3; D is perhaps TRBD1 (5 bases). Germline V gives CDR1 LGHNA, CDR2 YSLEER. Trimming stripped 4 bases from V and 2 bases from J, with 12 bases between. The CDR3 contains 15 residues. The CDR3 sequence is CASSRVVGAGNTIYF. The CDR3 DNA reads TGCGCCAGCAGCCGGGTAGTAGGGGCTGGAAACACCATATATTTT.

The chain has TRBV7-2 and TRBJ2-1, with 7 bases lining up with TRBD1. This CDR3 has 16 amino acids. Germline V gene sequence: CDR1 SGHTA, CDR2 FQGNSA. The trim removed 2 bases at V and 4 bases at J, leaving 8 bases unmatched. This CDR3 is CASSLLSNRGYNEQFF. The DNA for the CDR3 is TGTGCCAGCAGCTTACTATCTAACAGGGGATACAATGAGCAGTTCTTC.

CDR3 sequence reads: CASGPFAGGDTQYF. Here the CDR3 DNA reads TGTGCTAGTGGTCCCTTCGCGGGAGGCGATACGCAGTATTTT. The J gene is TRBJ2-3, the V gene TRBV12-5, with 8 bases identical to TRBD2. Per germline, CDR1 LGHNT and CDR2 FRNRAP. Unmatched junction bases numbered 7, after V lost 5 bases and J lost 6 bases. This CDR3 comprises 14 residues.

The chain combines TRBV7-9 with TRBJ2-7; no firm D call. V lost 2 bases to trimming and J lost 0 bases, with 5 bases between them. This CDR3 has 13 residues. Germline V gene lookup returns CDR1 SEHNR and CDR2 FQNEAQ (reference sequence). CDR3 amino acids: CASSLTASYEQYF. As DNA, the CDR3 is TGTGCCAGCAGCTTAACAGCCTCCTACGAGCAGTACTTC.